This TCR beta chain is from a study of cytomegalovirus exposure and HLA in healthy donors. Study background: A preliminary data release comprised approximately 85 million unique TCRs obtained from HLA-typed donors.

Germline V CDR1 and CDR2: SEHNR, FQNEAQ (reference sequence). The length of the CDR3 is 14 residues. Trimming shortened V by 8 bases and J by 0 bases, and 11 bases separated the two germline ends. General observations from the study: V- and J-gene trimming of TCR beta was linked (in a later analysis) to a missense DCLRE1C variant. In vitro experiments confirmed that three CMV-associated chains were specific for CMV antigens. It was shown in a later analysis that HLA-associated TCR beta chains were more clonally expanded than other, equally common chains.

The PCR was carried out with 60 Vbeta primers and 13 Jbeta primers. TCRdb's copy holds only in-frame clones and misses some; the assay was immunoSEQ multiplex PCR. The sample lists 85,000 to 130,000 clones, 60% to 80% seen once, with approximately 5% in the top ten. Remarks on this clone: Antigen specificity is unknown.

Sequencing was performed on PBMCs. The genes are TRBV7-9 and TRBJ1-3; D remains unclear. The source of this sequence is a man in his sixties in good health and CMV-seropositive. The CDR3 reads CASREVSSGNTIYF. CDR3 coding DNA: TGTGCCAGCCGGGAAGTTTCCTCTGGAAACACCATATATTTT. Combining the CDR3 with reference TRBV7-9 and TRBJ1-3 gives the whole variable domain DTGVSQNPRHKITKRGQNVTFRCDPISEHNRLYWYRQTLGQGPEFLTYFQNEAQLEKSRLLSDRFSAERPKGSFSTLEIQRTEQGDSAMYLCASREVSSGNTIYFGEGSWLTVV.